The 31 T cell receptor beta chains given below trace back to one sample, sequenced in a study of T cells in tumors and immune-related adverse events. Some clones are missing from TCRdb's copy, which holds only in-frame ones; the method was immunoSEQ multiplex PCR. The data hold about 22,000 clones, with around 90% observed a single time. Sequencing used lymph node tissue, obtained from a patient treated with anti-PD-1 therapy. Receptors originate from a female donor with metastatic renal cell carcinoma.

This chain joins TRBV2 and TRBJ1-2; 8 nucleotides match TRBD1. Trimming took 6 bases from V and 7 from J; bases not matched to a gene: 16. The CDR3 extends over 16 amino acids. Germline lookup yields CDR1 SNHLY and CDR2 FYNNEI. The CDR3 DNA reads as TGTGCCAGCAGGGAGGGGAGATCAGGGGGCATAGTTGGCTACACCTTC. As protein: CASREGRSGGIVGYTF.

The CDR3 coding sequence is TGTGCCAGCAGCTTAGGAGGGGCTAGTACCTTCTACGAGCAGTACTTC. Protein product: CASSLGGASTFYEQYF. The chain joins TRBV7-9 to TRBJ2-7; D possibly matches TRBD1 or TRBD2 (5 bases each). Trimming removed 1 base at V and 3 bases at J, with 16 bases between. The CDR3 consists of 16 residues. Germline CDR1 SEHNR, CDR2 FQNEAQ (reference sequence).

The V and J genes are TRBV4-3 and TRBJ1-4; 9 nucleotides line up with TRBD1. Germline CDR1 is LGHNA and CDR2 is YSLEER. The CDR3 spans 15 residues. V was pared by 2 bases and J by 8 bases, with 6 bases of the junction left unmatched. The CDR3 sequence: CASSQMDRGDEKLFF. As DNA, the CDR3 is TGCGCCAGCAGCCAAATGGACAGGGGTGACGAAAAACTGTTTTTT.

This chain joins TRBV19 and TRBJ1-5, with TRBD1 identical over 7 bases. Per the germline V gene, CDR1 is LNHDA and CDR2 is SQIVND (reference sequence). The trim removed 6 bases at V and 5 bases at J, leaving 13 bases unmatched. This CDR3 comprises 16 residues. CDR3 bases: TGTGCCAGTAGCATGAGACAGGGTGGTTCGGATCAGCCCCAGCATTTT. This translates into CASSMRQGGSDQPQHF.

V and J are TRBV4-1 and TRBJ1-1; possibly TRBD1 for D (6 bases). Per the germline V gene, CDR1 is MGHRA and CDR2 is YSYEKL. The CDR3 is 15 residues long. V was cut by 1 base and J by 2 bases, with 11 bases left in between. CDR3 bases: TGCGCCAGCAGCCAAGTCGGGACACTAAACACTGAAGCTTTCTTT. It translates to CASSQVGTLNTEAFF.

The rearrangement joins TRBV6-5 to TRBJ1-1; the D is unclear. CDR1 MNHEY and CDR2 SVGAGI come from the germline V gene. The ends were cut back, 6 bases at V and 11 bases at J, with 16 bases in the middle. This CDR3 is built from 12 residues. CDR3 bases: TGTGCCAGCAGCCCCTCAGGAAAGCCGGCTTTCTTT. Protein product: CASSPSGKPAFF.

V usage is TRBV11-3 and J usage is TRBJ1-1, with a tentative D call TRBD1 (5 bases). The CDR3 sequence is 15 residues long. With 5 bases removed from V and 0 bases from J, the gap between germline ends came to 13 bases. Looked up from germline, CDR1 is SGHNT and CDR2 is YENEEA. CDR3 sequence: CASSPRQSLNTEAFF. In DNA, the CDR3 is TGTGCCAGCAGCCCCCGACAGTCCTTGAACACTGAAGCTTTCTTT.

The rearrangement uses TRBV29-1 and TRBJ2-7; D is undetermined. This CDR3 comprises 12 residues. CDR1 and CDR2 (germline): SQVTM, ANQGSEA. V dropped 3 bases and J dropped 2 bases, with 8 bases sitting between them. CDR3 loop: CSVERNPYEQYF. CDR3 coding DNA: TGCAGCGTTGAGCGAAACCCCTACGAGCAGTACTTC.

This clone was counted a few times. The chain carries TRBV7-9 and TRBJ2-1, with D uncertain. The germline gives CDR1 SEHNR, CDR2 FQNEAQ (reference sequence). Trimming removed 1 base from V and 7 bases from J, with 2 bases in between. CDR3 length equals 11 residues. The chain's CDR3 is CASSLGNEQFF. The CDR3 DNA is TGTGCCAGCAGCTTAGGGAATGAGCAGTTCTTC.

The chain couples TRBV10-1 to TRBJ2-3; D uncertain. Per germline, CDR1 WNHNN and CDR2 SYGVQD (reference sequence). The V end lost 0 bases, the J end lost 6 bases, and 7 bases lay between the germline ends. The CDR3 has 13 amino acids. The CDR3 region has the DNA TGCGCCAGCAGTGAGTCGATGTGGGATACGCAGTATTTT. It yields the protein CASSESMWDTQYF.

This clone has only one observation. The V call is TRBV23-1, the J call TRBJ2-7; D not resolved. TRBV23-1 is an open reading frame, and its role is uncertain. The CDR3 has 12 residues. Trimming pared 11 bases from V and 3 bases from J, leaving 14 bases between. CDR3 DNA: TGCGCCGAGAGTTCGATGGGCTACGAGCAGTACTTC. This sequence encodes CAESSMGYEQYF.

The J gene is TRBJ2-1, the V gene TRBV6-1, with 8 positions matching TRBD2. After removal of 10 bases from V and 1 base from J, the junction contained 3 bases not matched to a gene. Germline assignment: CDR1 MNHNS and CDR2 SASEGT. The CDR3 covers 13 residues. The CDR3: CATRLASYNEQFF. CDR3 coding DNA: TGTGCCACCCGACTAGCGTCCTACAATGAGCAGTTCTTC.

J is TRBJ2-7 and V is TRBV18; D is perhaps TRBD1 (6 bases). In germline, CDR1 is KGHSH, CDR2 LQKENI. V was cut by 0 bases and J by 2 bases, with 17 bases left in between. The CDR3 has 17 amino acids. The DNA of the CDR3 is TGTGCCAGCTCACCACCAACCCAGGGGCCCCCGGCCTACGAGCAGTACTTC. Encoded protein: CASSPPTQGPPAYEQYF.

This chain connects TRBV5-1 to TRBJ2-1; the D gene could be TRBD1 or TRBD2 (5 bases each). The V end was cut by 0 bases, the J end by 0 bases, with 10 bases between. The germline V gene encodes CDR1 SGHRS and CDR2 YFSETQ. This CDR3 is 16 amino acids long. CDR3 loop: CASSLGGGGSYNEQFF. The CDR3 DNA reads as TGCGCCAGCAGCTTGGGGGGCGGAGGCTCCTACAATGAGCAGTTCTTC.

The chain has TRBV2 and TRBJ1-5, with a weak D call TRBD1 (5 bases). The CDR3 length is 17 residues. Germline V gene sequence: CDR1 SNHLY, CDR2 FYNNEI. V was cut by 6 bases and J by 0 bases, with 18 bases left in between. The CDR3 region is CASRLTASTYSNQPQHF. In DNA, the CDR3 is TGTGCCAGCAGACTGACAGCAAGTACATATAGCAATCAGCCCCAGCATTTT.

The CDR3 DNA sequence: TGTGCCAGCAGCTCCGCTCCCAGTTTCACAGATACGCAGTATTTT. Its translation: CASSSAPSFTDTQYF. V is TRBV7-6 and J is TRBJ2-3; D remains unclear. The CDR3 is 15 amino acids. CDR1 is SGHVS and CDR2 is FNYEAQ in the germline V gene. V was clipped by 4 bases and J by 2 bases, with 13 bases between them.

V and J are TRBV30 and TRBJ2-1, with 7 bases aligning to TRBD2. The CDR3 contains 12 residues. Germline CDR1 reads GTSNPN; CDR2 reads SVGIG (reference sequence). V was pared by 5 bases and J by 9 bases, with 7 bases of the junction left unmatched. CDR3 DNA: TGTGCCTGGGGACTAGTGATCGGTGAGCAGTTCTTC. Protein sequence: CAWGLVIGEQFF.

The CDR3 spells CASSLNPLAYTSYEQYF. The CDR3 nucleotides are TGCGCCAGCAGCTTGAATCCCCTAGCGTACACCTCCTACGAGCAGTACTTC. The V call is TRBV5-1, the J call TRBJ2-7, with a tentative D call TRBD2 (6 bases). Germline V gene lookup returns CDR1 SGHRS and CDR2 YFSETQ. V was trimmed by 1 base and J by 0 bases, leaving 17 bases between them. This CDR3 contains 17 residues.

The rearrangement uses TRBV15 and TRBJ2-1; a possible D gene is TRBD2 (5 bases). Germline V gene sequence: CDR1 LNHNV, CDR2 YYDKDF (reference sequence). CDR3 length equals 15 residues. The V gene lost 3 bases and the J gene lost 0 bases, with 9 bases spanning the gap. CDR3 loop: CATSSEGSSYNEQFF. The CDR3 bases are TGTGCCACCAGCAGTGAAGGGAGCTCCTACAATGAGCAGTTCTTC.

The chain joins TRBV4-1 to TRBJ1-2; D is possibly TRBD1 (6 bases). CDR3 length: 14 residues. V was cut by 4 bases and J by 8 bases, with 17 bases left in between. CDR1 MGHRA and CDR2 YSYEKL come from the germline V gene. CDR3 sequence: CASSPQGSLYGYTF. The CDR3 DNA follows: TGCGCCAGCAGCCCACAGGGCTCCCTCTACGGCTACACCTTC.

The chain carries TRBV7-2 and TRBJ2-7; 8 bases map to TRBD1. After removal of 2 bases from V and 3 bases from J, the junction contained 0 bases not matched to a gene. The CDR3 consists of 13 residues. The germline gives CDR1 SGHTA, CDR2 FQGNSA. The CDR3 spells CASSLTGGYEQYF. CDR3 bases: TGTGCCAGCAGCTTAACAGGGGGCTACGAGCAGTACTTC.

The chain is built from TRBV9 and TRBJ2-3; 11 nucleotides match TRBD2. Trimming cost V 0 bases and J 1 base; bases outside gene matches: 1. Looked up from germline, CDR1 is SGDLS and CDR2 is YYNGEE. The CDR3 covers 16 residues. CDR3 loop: CASSVGLAGRTDTQYF. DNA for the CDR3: TGTGCCAGCAGCGTAGGACTAGCGGGGCGCACAGATACGCAGTATTTT.

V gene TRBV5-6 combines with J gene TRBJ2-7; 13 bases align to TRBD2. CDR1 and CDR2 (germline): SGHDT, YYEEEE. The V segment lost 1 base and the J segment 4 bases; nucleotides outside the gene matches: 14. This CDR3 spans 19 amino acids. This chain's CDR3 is CASSLNQGLAGVRIYEQYF. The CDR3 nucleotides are TGTGCCAGCAGCTTGAATCAAGGACTAGCGGGAGTTCGTATATACGAGCAGTACTTC.

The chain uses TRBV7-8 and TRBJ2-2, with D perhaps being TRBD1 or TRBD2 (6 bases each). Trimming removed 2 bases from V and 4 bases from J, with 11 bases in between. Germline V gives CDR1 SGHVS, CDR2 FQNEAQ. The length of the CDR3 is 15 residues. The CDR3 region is CASSLRGVSTGELFF. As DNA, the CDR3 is TGTGCCAGCAGCTTAAGGGGGGTTAGCACCGGGGAGCTGTTTTTT.

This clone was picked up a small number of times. This CDR3 is CASSKGQGASGANVLTF. In DNA form, the CDR3 reads TGTGCCAGCAGCAAGGGACAGGGGGCCTCTGGGGCCAACGTCCTGACTTTC. The V gene is TRBV11-3, the J gene TRBJ2-6; 12 nucleotides agree with TRBD1. The CDR3 totals 17 residues. Unmatched junction bases numbered 2, after V lost 5 bases and J lost 0 bases. Germline V gives CDR1 SGHNT, CDR2 YENEEA.

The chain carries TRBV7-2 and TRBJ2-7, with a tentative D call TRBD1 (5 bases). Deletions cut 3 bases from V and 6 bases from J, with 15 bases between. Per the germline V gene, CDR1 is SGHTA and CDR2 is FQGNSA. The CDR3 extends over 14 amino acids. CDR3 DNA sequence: TGTGCCAGCAGCTTCAGGGTTAACTCTCTCGAGCAGTACTTC. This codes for CASSFRVNSLEQYF.

CDR3 coding DNA: TGTGCCAGCAGCTTAGCTTTGGACACTGAAGCTTTCTTT. Protein: CASSLALDTEAFF. The J gene is TRBJ1-1, the V gene TRBV7-2, with unresolved D. Germline V gives CDR1 SGHTA, CDR2 FQGNSA. Trimming shortened V by 0 bases and J by 3 bases, and 5 bases separated the two germline ends. The CDR3 has 13 residues.

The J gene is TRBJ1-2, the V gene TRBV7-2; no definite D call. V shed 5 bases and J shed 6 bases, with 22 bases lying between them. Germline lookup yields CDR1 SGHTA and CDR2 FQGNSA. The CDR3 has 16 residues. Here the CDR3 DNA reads TGTGCCAGCAGCCCAGGCCCCACGAACCCGGTCAATGGCTACACCTTC. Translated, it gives CASSPGPTNPVNGYTF. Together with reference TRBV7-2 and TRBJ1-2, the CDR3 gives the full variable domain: GAGVSQSPSNKVTEKGKDVELRCDPISGHTALYWYRQSLGQGLEFLIYFQGNSAPDKSGLPSDRFSAERTGGSVSTLTIQRTQQEDSAVYLCASSPGPTNPVNGYTFGSGTRLTVV.

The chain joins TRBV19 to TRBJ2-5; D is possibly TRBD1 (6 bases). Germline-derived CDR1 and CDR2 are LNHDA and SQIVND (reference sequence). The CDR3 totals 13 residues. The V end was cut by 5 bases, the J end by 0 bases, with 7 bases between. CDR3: CASSEGDQETQYF. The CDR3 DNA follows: TGTGCCAGTAGTGAGGGGGACCAAGAGACCCAGTACTTC.

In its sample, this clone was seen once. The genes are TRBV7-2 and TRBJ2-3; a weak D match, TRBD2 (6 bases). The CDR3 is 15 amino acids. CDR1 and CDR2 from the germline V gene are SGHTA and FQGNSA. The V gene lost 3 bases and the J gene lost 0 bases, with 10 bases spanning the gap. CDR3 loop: CASSFDGGSTDTQYF. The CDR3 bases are TGTGCCAGCAGCTTTGACGGGGGAAGCACAGATACGCAGTATTTT.

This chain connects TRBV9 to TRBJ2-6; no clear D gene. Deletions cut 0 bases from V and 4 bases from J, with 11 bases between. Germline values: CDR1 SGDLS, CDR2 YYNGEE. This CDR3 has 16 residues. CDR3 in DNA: TGTGCCAGCAGCGTAGACGGTCCCGGGGGGGCCAACGTCCTGACTTTC. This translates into CASSVDGPGGANVLTF.